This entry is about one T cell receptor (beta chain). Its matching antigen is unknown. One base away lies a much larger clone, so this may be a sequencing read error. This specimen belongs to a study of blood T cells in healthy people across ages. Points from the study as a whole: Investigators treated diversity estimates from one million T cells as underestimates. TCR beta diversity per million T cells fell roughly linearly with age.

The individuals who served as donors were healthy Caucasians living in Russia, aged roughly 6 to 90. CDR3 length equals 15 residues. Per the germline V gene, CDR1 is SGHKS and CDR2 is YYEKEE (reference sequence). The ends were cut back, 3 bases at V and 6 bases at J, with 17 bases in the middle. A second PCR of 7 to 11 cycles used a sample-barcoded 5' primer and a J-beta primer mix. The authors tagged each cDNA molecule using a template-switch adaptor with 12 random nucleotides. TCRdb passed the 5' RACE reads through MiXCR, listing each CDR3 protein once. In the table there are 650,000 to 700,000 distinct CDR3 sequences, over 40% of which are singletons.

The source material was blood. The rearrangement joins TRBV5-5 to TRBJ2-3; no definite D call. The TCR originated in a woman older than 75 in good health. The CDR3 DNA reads TGTGCCAGCAGCTCCGCGAGTCGGTCGATGGATACGCAGTATTTT. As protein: CASSSASRSMDTQYF.